Following are 21 T cell receptor beta chains from one sample sequenced in a study of metastatic and nonmetastatic thyroid tumors. MiXCR reprocessed the PCR reads for TCRdb. The sample has approximately 11,000 clones, under 30% seen once; the top ten hold more than 9%. Treatment of any kind had been given to no patient before thyroid surgery. The sample comprised tumor tissue. The receptor source for this set is a male donor with papillary thyroid cancer or a benign thyroid nodule (not recorded which). Some clones in this sample may be carry-over from other donors' samples.

The genes are TRBV20-1 and TRBJ2-7; 9 bases are shared with TRBD1. Germline V gene lookup returns CDR1 DFQATT and CDR2 SNEGSKA (reference sequence). The V gene end was trimmed by 5 bases and the J gene end by 4 bases; junction bases not matched to a gene: 9. The CDR3 covers 14 residues. CDR3 protein: CSASTGQGWYEQYF. In DNA form, the CDR3 reads TGCAGTGCTTCCACGGGACAGGGATGGTACGAGCAGTACTTC.

This clone came up many times. The genes are TRBV20-1 and TRBJ2-7; TRBD2 agrees at 9 bases. V trimming: 1 base; J trimming: 3 bases; junction bases outside the gene matches: 16. CDR3 size: 18 residues. CDR1 and CDR2 from the germline V gene are DFQATT and SNEGSKA (reference sequence). CDR3 nucleotide sequence: TGCAGTGCTAGAGCTCGGGGGACTAGCTCTTCTCGAGTCTACGAGCAGTACTTC. Protein sequence: CSARARGTSSSRVYEQYF.

The chain is built from TRBV5-1 and TRBJ2-2; a possible D gene is TRBD2 (5 bases). Germline V gives CDR1 SGHRS, CDR2 YFSETQ. V lost 2 bases and J 4 bases, leaving 9 bases between the germline ends. The CDR3 covers 14 residues. The CDR3 here is CASSFGGGTGELFF. The CDR3 DNA follows: TGCGCCAGCAGCTTCGGTGGAGGCACCGGGGAGCTGTTTTTT.

The chain joins TRBV28 to TRBJ2-2, with 12 bases fitting TRBD2. This CDR3 is 18 amino acids long. Per germline, CDR1 MDHEN and CDR2 SYDVKM. Losses at the gene ends were 5 bases for V and 4 bases for J; bases not matched to a gene: 11. The CDR3 DNA sequence: TGTGCCAGCAGTCCAGTTACCGGACTAGCGGGATTCACCGGGGAGCTGTTTTTT. Its protein is CASSPVTGLAGFTGELFF.

By frequency in the sample, this clone is medium-sized. The V gene is TRBV6-2 or TRBV6-3, the J gene TRBJ2-3; 9 nucleotides line up with TRBD2. This CDR3 is 16 amino acids long. V trimming: 7 bases; J trimming: 2 bases; junction bases outside the gene matches: 10. CDR1 and CDR2 from the germline V gene are MNHEY and SVGEGT. CDR3 protein: CASISEWTSVTDTQYF. CDR3 nucleotide sequence: TGTGCCAGCATCTCAGAGTGGACTAGCGTCACAGATACGCAGTATTTT.

This clone was found many times. This clone may be a read error of a much larger clone one base away. Other nucleotide sequences from this sample produce the same CDR3. This chain links TRBV7-6 with TRBJ2-2; 9 bases are a match to TRBD1. The V gene end was trimmed by 5 bases and the J gene end by 5 bases; junction bases not matched to a gene: 9. Germline CDR1 reads SGHVS; CDR2 reads FNYEAQ. The CDR3 runs 16 residues. Here the CDR3 reads CASSPRQGVWTGELFF. As DNA, the CDR3 is TGTGCCAGCAGCCCCAGACAGGGGGTATGGACCGGGGAGCTGTTTTTT.

There are a few counts of this clone. A read error may be the cause here, since a much bigger clone is one base away. Since the CDR3 does not end with the conserved phenylalanine or tryptophan, this likely comes from a read error. This specimen includes other DNA sequences encoding the same CDR3. The chain links TRBV20-1 to TRBJ1-1; 10 nucleotides line up with TRBD1. J was trimmed by 3 bases and V by 6 bases; bases with no gene match: 10. CDR3 length: 15 residues. CDR1 and CDR2 from the germline V gene are DFQATT and SNEGSKA (reference sequence). CDR3 nucleotides: TGCAGTGCCGCTGACAGGGGGCGCGGGGACACTGAAGCTTTCTTG. Translated: CSAADRGRGDTEAFL.

This chain joins TRBV20-1 and TRBJ2-3; 7 bases align to TRBD1. The length of the CDR3 is 16 residues. Germline CDR1 and CDR2: DFQATT and SNEGSKA (reference sequence). J gave up 2 bases and V 5 bases, and 13 bases lay outside the gene matches. The CDR3 bases are TGCAGTGCTGGCAGTACCGGGACAGCTAACACAGATACGCAGTATTTT. Encoded protein: CSAGSTGTANTDTQYF.

Note on this clone: Just one base apart from a much larger clone, this may be a read error. This specimen includes other DNA sequences encoding the same CDR3. V gene TRBV27 combines with J gene TRBJ2-3; 9 positions match TRBD1. CDR1 is MNHEY and CDR2 is SMNVEV in the germline V gene (reference sequence). J gave up 5 bases and V 9 bases, and 6 bases lay outside the gene matches. The CDR3 is 13 amino acids. CDR3 nucleotides: TGTGCCAGTAGGACAGGGGCAGTAGATACGCAGTATTTT. It encodes CASRTGAVDTQYF.

This chain uses TRBV4-3 with TRBJ2-1; 14 bases line up with TRBD2. Germline V gene data show CDR1 as LGHNA and CDR2 as YSLEER. The CDR3 covers 16 residues. V lost 7 bases, J lost 12 bases, and 14 bases stayed unmatched. The CDR3 here is CASNQLPTSGRAGQFF. In nucleotides, the CDR3 is TGCGCCAGCAACCAGCTTCCGACTAGCGGGAGGGCCGGGCAGTTCTTC.

By share, this clone ranks as medium-sized (0.01 to 0.1%). This sequence joins TRBV6-1 and TRBJ2-5, with D tentatively TRBD2 (6 bases). This CDR3 contains 16 residues. Trimming took 0 bases from V and 4 from J, leaving 15 bases between them. Germline assignment: CDR1 MNHNS and CDR2 SASEGT. CDR3 region: CASSEALSGLGETQYF. The CDR3 DNA reads as TGTGCCAGCAGTGAAGCTCTTTCGGGACTGGGAGAGACCCAGTACTTC.

The gene calls are TRBV6-1 and TRBJ1-5, with TRBD1 matching over 11 bases. Germline V gene lookup returns CDR1 MNHNS and CDR2 SASEGT. There are 16 residues in the CDR3. V dropped 8 bases and J dropped 1; count of bases not matched to a gene: 7. CDR3 in DNA: TGTGCCAGCCTACGGGACAGGGGGTTGAGCAATCAGCCCCAGCATTTT. Translating it yields CASLRDRGLSNQPQHF.

The genes are TRBV4-2 and TRBJ2-3; perhaps TRBD2 as D (6 bases). CDR3 length equals 19 residues. V lost 1 base and J 2 bases, leaving 22 bases between the germline ends. Germline CDR1 reads LGHNA; CDR2 reads YNFKEQ. The CDR3 DNA sequence: TGTGCCAGCAGCCAAGGATTTCTCCGGGACTTGGGAAACACAGATACGCAGTATTTT. It translates to CASSQGFLRDLGNTDTQYF.

This clone was picked up many times. This chain joins TRBV5-4 and TRBJ1-2, with 8 bases matching TRBD1. Germline V gene data show CDR1 as SGHNT and CDR2 as YYREEE (reference sequence). This CDR3 contains 16 residues. V was clipped by 4 bases and J by 6 bases; unmatched bases: 14. The CDR3 bases are TGTGCCAGCAGCCCGCGTTTCAGGGGGCGAGTTGATGGCTACACCTTC. Translated: CASSPRFRGRVDGYTF.

This clone came up many times. This chain connects TRBV7-2 to TRBJ2-4; D is tentatively TRBD1 or TRBD2 (5 bases each). Germline CDR1 reads SGHTA; CDR2 reads FQGNSA. V was cut by 1 base and J by 0 bases, with 10 bases left in between. The CDR3 consists of 16 residues. The CDR3 loop reads CASSLEGTLAKNIQYF. CDR3 DNA: TGTGCCAGCAGCTTAGAGGGGACCTTAGCCAAAAACATTCAGTACTTC. Supplemented by reference TRBV7-2 and TRBJ2-4, the full variable domain reads GAGVSQSPSNKVTEKGKDVELRCDPISGHTALYWYRQSLGQGLEFLIYFQGNSAPDKSGLPSDRFSAERTGGSVSTLTIQRTQQEDSAVYLCASSLEGTLAKNIQYFGAGTRLSVL.

The chain combines TRBV25-1 with TRBJ1-1; D not certain. Per germline, CDR1 MGHDK and CDR2 SYGVNS. CDR3 length equals 13 residues. Trimming stripped 7 bases from V and 7 bases from J, with 16 bases between. Written as DNA, the CDR3 is TGTGCCAGCACCGGCAGCGCTAACCTTGAAGCTTTCTTT. Protein sequence: CASTGSANLEAFF. Complete variable domain (other parts from reference TRBV25-1 and TRBJ1-1): EADIYQTPRYLVIGTGKKITLECSQTMGHDKMYWYQQDPGMELHLIHYSYGVNSTEKGDLSSESTVSRIRTEHFPLTLESARPSHTSQYLCASTGSANLEAFFGQGTRLTVV.

The rearrangement links TRBV30 to TRBJ2-3; D gene uncertain. Germline-derived CDR1 and CDR2 are GTSNPN and SVGIG (reference sequence). The CDR3 consists of 14 residues. V lost 0 bases and J lost 9, with 16 bases in between. Here the CDR3 DNA reads TGTGCCTGGAGTGTACCCGGTGGTGTGGGGACGCAGTATTTT. Protein: CAWSVPGGVGTQYF.

Within the sample, this clone is medium-sized. This chain uses TRBV12-3 or TRBV12-4 with TRBJ2-7, with D possibly being TRBD2 (7 bases). This CDR3 comprises 15 residues. Trimming removed 6 bases from V and 5 bases from J, with 20 bases in between. The CDR3 here is CASSSQGRGSDEQYF. DNA for the CDR3: TGTGCCAGCAGCTCCCAGGGGCGCGGGAGCGACGAGCAGTACTTC.

The chain employs TRBV28 and TRBJ2-7, with TRBD2 identical over 10 bases. The CDR3 loop spans 13 amino acids. V gave up 9 bases and J gave up 6 bases; unmatched junction bases: 8. CDR1 and CDR2 from the germline V gene are MDHEN and SYDVKM. CDR3 DNA sequence: TGTGCCAGTTGCCTAGCGGGAGTGGGCGAGCAGTACTTC. Protein sequence: CASCLAGVGEQYF.

As concerns this clone: At one boundary the junction diverges from the germline segment, which might be a read error. The chain joins TRBV19 to TRBJ1-5; 7 positions match TRBD1. The V gene's germline CDR1 is LNHDA and CDR2 SQIVND (reference sequence). The length of the CDR3 is 15 residues. The CDR3 DNA reads as TGTGCCGGTAGTGTTTACAGGGGACGGAATCAGCCCCAGCATTTT. Translation gives CAGSVYRGRNQPQHF.

This clone occurred a few times. J is TRBJ2-1 and V is TRBV12-3 or TRBV12-4; no clear D gene. V lost 0 bases and J 10 bases, leaving 13 bases between the germline ends. CDR3 length equals 14 residues. Here the CDR3 DNA reads TGTGCCAGCAGTTTAGCGCGAGGCCAGGACGAGCAGTTCTTC. Amino acids: CASSLARGQDEQFF.